This is a list of T cell receptor beta chains from one sample in a study of T-cell reconstitution after alpha-beta-depleted transplantation in children. MiXCR, run by TCRdb on the PCR reads, gives a single entry per CDR3 protein. The sample yields approximately 300,000 distinct CDR3 sequences, roughly a tenth seen once. The sequencing used PBMCs, collected before TCRalphabeta/CD19-depleted stem cell transplant. Receptors were obtained from a boy under two years old with acute myeloid leukemia, due to receive a stem cell transplant. The CDR3 runs from the conserved cysteine through the conserved F or W. The order of the fields is V gene, D gene, clone size, J gene, CDR3 DNA, CDR3 protein. A D gene is named only where the DNA matches it firmly. Clone size is stated in some rows and not others, as once, few, many or a class when expanded.

v_call: TRBV7-3
d_call: TRBD2
clone_size: many
j_call: TRBJ2-1
cdr3_nt: TGTGCCAGCAGCTTAAGGATAGCGGGAGGTGTGGACAATGAGCAGTTCTTC
cdr3_aa: CASSLRIAGGVDNEQFF

v_call: TRBV10-3
d_call: TRBD2
clone_size: many
j_call: TRBJ2-1
cdr3_nt: TGTGCCATCAGTGAGCTAGCGGGGAAGCAGTTCTTC
cdr3_aa: CAISELAGKQFF

v_call: TRBV7-9
d_call: -
clone_size: few
j_call: TRBJ1-4
cdr3_nt: TGTGCCAGCAGCTTAGGCGGAGGGTCTAATGAAAAACTGTTTTTT
cdr3_aa: CASSLGGGSNEKLFF

v_call: TRBV13
d_call: TRBD2
clone_size: many
j_call: TRBJ2-7
cdr3_nt: TGTGCCAGCAGCTCCGGGACTAGCGACGAGCAGTACTTC
cdr3_aa: CASSSGTSDEQYF

v_call: TRBV29-1
d_call: TRBD1
clone_size: many
j_call: TRBJ2-5
cdr3_nt: TGCAGCGTTCGGACAGGCCAAGAGACCCAGTACTTC
cdr3_aa: CSVRTGQETQYF

v_call: TRBV27
d_call: -
clone_size: many
j_call: TRBJ2-7
cdr3_nt: TGTGCCAGCTTCCAGGGCCTTAGAGGATACTTC
cdr3_aa: CASFQGLRGYF

v_call: TRBV4-1
d_call: -
clone_size: many
j_call: TRBJ1-1
cdr3_nt: TGCGCCAGCAGCTCTACAGGGCACACTGAAGCTTTCTTT
cdr3_aa: CASSSTGHTEAFF

v_call: TRBV12-3/TRBV12-4
d_call: -
clone_size: many
j_call: TRBJ1-2
cdr3_nt: TGTGCCAGCAGCCCCCGCAGGGAGCAAGGCTACACCTTC
cdr3_aa: CASSPRREQGYTF

v_call: TRBV29-1
d_call: -
clone_size: many
j_call: TRBJ2-4
cdr3_nt: TGCAGCGTTGAGTTTTGGGGGAAAGGAAAAAACATTCAGTACTTC
cdr3_aa: CSVEFWGKGKNIQYF

v_call: TRBV7-9
d_call: TRBD1
clone_size: many
j_call: TRBJ2-1
cdr3_nt: TGTGCCAGCAGCTCCGCGGCAGGGGGTACGTACAATGAGCAGTTCTTC
cdr3_aa: CASSSAAGGTYNEQFF

v_call: TRBV5-1
d_call: -
clone_size: many
j_call: TRBJ2-7
cdr3_nt: TGCGCCAGCAGCGGCAGACAGGTACCCTACGAGCAGTACTTC
cdr3_aa: CASSGRQVPYEQYF

v_call: TRBV7-2
d_call: TRBD2
clone_size: many
j_call: TRBJ2-1
cdr3_nt: TGTGCCAGCAGCTTTAGCGGGGCTTCCTACAATGAGCAGTTCTTC
cdr3_aa: CASSFSGASYNEQFF

v_call: TRBV29-1
d_call: TRBD1
clone_size: many
j_call: TRBJ2-7
cdr3_nt: TGCAGCGTTGAAACGACAGGGGAGTCCTACGAGCAGTACTTC
cdr3_aa: CSVETTGESYEQYF

v_call: TRBV3-1
d_call: TRBD1
clone_size: few
j_call: TRBJ2-1
cdr3_nt: TGTGCCAGCAGCCAACTCCGGGACAGGGACAATGAGCAGTTCTTC
cdr3_aa: CASSQLRDRDNEQFF

v_call: TRBV12-3/TRBV12-4
d_call: -
clone_size: many
j_call: TRBJ2-1
cdr3_nt: TGTGCCAGCAGTTTAGGATTTGTAGCAGGCCGCTTCAATGAGCAGTTCTTC
cdr3_aa: CASSLGFVAGRFNEQFF

v_call: TRBV12-3/TRBV12-4
d_call: TRBD1
clone_size: many
j_call: TRBJ2-7
cdr3_nt: TGTGCCAGCAGCGGACAGGCCTCCTACGAGCAGTACTTC
cdr3_aa: CASSGQASYEQYF

v_call: TRBV7-8
d_call: -
clone_size: few
j_call: TRBJ2-3
cdr3_nt: TGTGCCAGCAGCTTATACGGGCCCTCGGGCCCCCCTCACACAGATACGCAGTATTTT
cdr3_aa: CASSLYGPSGPPHTDTQYF

v_call: TRBV4-2
d_call: TRBD2
clone_size: many
j_call: TRBJ2-7
cdr3_nt: TGTGCCAGCAGCCGATGGACTAGCGGGAGACGAACCTACGAGCAGTACTTC
cdr3_aa: CASSRWTSGRRTYEQYF

v_call: TRBV30
d_call: -
clone_size: many
j_call: TRBJ1-5
cdr3_nt: TGTGCCTGGAGTGTAGAGACAGGAGGCCATCAGCCCCAGCATTTT
cdr3_aa: CAWSVETGGHQPQHF

v_call: TRBV7-8
d_call: TRBD2
clone_size: many
j_call: TRBJ2-7
cdr3_nt: TGTGCCAGCAGCTCTCAAGGACTAGCGGGAGGGACCTACGAGCAGTACTTC
cdr3_aa: CASSSQGLAGGTYEQYF

v_call: TRBV4-2
d_call: TRBD1
clone_size: many
j_call: TRBJ1-6
cdr3_nt: TGTGCCAGCAGCCAAGATGAGGCCAGGGGGGGAAATTCACCCCTCCACTTT
cdr3_aa: CASSQDEARGGNSPLHF

v_call: TRBV9
d_call: -
clone_size: -
j_call: TRBJ1-2
cdr3_nt: TGTGCCAGCAGCGGCCCCTATGGCTACACCTTC
cdr3_aa: CASSGPYGYTF

v_call: TRBV29-1
d_call: -
clone_size: many
j_call: TRBJ2-7
cdr3_nt: TGCAGCGTTGAAGATGTGGGGGGCTACGAGCAGTACTTC
cdr3_aa: CSVEDVGGYEQYF

v_call: TRBV29-1
d_call: -
clone_size: once
j_call: TRBJ2-3
cdr3_nt: TGCAGCGTCCTCGAGCGAGGCACAGATACGCAGTATTTT
cdr3_aa: CSVLERGTDTQYF

v_call: TRBV4-2
d_call: -
clone_size: few
j_call: TRBJ2-7
cdr3_nt: TGTGCCAGCAGCCCATATACCTACGAGCAGTACTTC
cdr3_aa: CASSPYTYEQYF

v_call: TRBV11-2
d_call: -
clone_size: many
j_call: TRBJ2-1
cdr3_nt: TGTGCCAGCAGCTCCCCCTATAAAGGGGACCCGGGACGGAGTGAGCAGTTCTTC
cdr3_aa: CASSSPYKGDPGRSEQFF

v_call: TRBV28
d_call: TRBD1
clone_size: many
j_call: TRBJ2-2
cdr3_nt: TGTGCCAGCAGTCCCGGGACAGGGACTTACACCGGGGAGCTGTTTTTT
cdr3_aa: CASSPGTGTYTGELFF

v_call: TRBV3-1
d_call: -
clone_size: many
j_call: TRBJ1-5
cdr3_nt: TGTGCCAGCAGCCACGGGGCTAATCAGCCCCAGCATTTT
cdr3_aa: CASSHGANQPQHF

v_call: TRBV7-8
d_call: TRBD1
clone_size: few
j_call: TRBJ1-4
cdr3_nt: TGTGCCAGCAGCCCCGTAGACAGGGTGGAAAAACTGTTTTTT
cdr3_aa: CASSPVDRVEKLFF

v_call: TRBV11-2
d_call: TRBD2
clone_size: many
j_call: TRBJ2-3
cdr3_nt: TGTGCCAGCAGCTTGGGTAGAGGCGGGGGGCCCACAGATACGCAGTATTTT
cdr3_aa: CASSLGRGGGPTDTQYF

v_call: TRBV12-3/TRBV12-4
d_call: TRBD2
clone_size: many
j_call: TRBJ2-7
cdr3_nt: TGTGCCAGCGAAGCGGGTAGCGGGGGCCTCTACGAGCAGTACTTC
cdr3_aa: CASEAGSGGLYEQYF

v_call: TRBV27
d_call: TRBD1
clone_size: few
j_call: TRBJ2-7
cdr3_nt: TGTGCCAGCCTCGCCCTCCGGGACAGTCCCACCTACGAGCAGTACTTC
cdr3_aa: CASLALRDSPTYEQYF

v_call: TRBV4-3
d_call: TRBD2
clone_size: many
j_call: TRBJ2-1
cdr3_nt: TGCGCCAGCAGCCCAGTTGGGACTAGCGTCAACAATGAGCAGTTCTTC
cdr3_aa: CASSPVGTSVNNEQFF

v_call: TRBV5-1
d_call: -
clone_size: -
j_call: TRBJ2-5
cdr3_nt: TGCGCCAGCAGCTTGATAGCCAGTAGCAGGGAGACCCAGTACTTC
cdr3_aa: CASSLIASSRETQYF

v_call: TRBV5-1
d_call: -
clone_size: many
j_call: TRBJ2-3
cdr3_nt: TGCGCCAGCAGCTCGGCCCGACAGGAAACCACAGATACGCAGTATTTT
cdr3_aa: CASSSARQETTDTQYF

v_call: TRBV20-1
d_call: TRBD2
clone_size: -
j_call: TRBJ2-1
cdr3_nt: TGCAGTGCTAGAGGGACTAGCTCCTACAATGAGCAGTTCTTC
cdr3_aa: CSARGTSSYNEQFF

v_call: TRBV24-1
d_call: -
clone_size: few
j_call: TRBJ2-1
cdr3_nt: TGTGCCACCAGTGATCCTCAGGGGGGAGCCTACAATGAGCAGTTCTTC
cdr3_aa: CATSDPQGGAYNEQFF

v_call: TRBV12-3/TRBV12-4
d_call: -
clone_size: many
j_call: TRBJ2-1
cdr3_nt: TGTGCCAGCGGTCCTACAGGGAGCTCCTACAATGAGCAGTTCTTC
cdr3_aa: CASGPTGSSYNEQFF

v_call: TRBV29-1
d_call: -
clone_size: -
j_call: TRBJ2-3
cdr3_nt: TGCAGCGCCCGAGGGTGGGTTAGCACAGATACGCAGTATTTT
cdr3_aa: CSARGWVSTDTQYF

v_call: TRBV24-1
d_call: -
clone_size: many
j_call: TRBJ1-1
cdr3_nt: TGTGCCACCAGTTGGGACCCTTTGAACACTGAAGCTTTCTTT
cdr3_aa: CATSWDPLNTEAFF

v_call: TRBV12-3/TRBV12-4
d_call: -
clone_size: few
j_call: TRBJ2-7
cdr3_nt: TGTGCCAGCAGCCCGACGACAGGTTTTATATACTTC
cdr3_aa: CASSPTTGFIYF

v_call: TRBV28
d_call: -
clone_size: many
j_call: TRBJ2-1
cdr3_nt: TGTGCCAGCAGTTTCAGGGGATTACACAATGAGCAGTTCTTC
cdr3_aa: CASSFRGLHNEQFF

v_call: TRBV24-1
d_call: -
clone_size: many
j_call: TRBJ2-2
cdr3_nt: TGTGCCACCAGTCTCACGGTGACCGGGGAGCTGTTTTTT
cdr3_aa: CATSLTVTGELFF

v_call: TRBV11-2
d_call: -
clone_size: many
j_call: TRBJ2-7
cdr3_nt: TGTGCCAGCAGCTTAGATTCCCCCGGCAGCCCCTACGAGCAGTACTTC
cdr3_aa: CASSLDSPGSPYEQYF

v_call: TRBV7-2
d_call: TRBD2
clone_size: many
j_call: TRBJ2-7
cdr3_nt: TGTGCCAGCAGCTTAGTGACTAGCGGGGGGGCCTACGAGCAGTACTTC
cdr3_aa: CASSLVTSGGAYEQYF

v_call: TRBV29-1
d_call: TRBD1
clone_size: few
j_call: TRBJ2-7
cdr3_nt: TGCAGCGGCGGGACAGGGGATTACGAGCAGTACTTC
cdr3_aa: CSGGTGDYEQYF

v_call: TRBV20-1
d_call: TRBD2
clone_size: -
j_call: TRBJ2-7
cdr3_nt: TGCAGTGCTAGAGCCCCTAGCGGGGGGGCCCACGAGCAGTACTTC
cdr3_aa: CSARAPSGGAHEQYF

v_call: TRBV21-1
d_call: -
clone_size: -
j_call: TRBJ2-7
cdr3_nt: TGTGCCAGCAGCCTAATGTGGGGTAGGGCCTACGAGCAGTACTTC
cdr3_aa: CASSLMWGRAYEQYF

v_call: TRBV7-2
d_call: -
clone_size: -
j_call: TRBJ1-2
cdr3_nt: TGTGCCAGCAGCCAACCCGGGACACAGAGCCTGTATGGCTACACCTTC
cdr3_aa: CASSQPGTQSLYGYTF

v_call: TRBV20-1
d_call: TRBD2
clone_size: few
j_call: TRBJ2-1
cdr3_nt: TGCAGTGCTCTAGCGGGAGGGCGGAATGAGCAGTTCTTC
cdr3_aa: CSALAGGRNEQFF